There are a few counts of the clone carrying this TCR beta chain. The data originate from a study of T cell responses to AZD1222 COVID-19 vaccine. The germline gives CDR1 MNHEY, CDR2 SVGAGI. With 4 bases removed from V and 1 base from J, the gap between germline ends came to 4 bases. This CDR3 contains 13 residues. Sequencing was performed with immunoSEQ multiplex PCR; in TCRdb, only in-frame clones are kept and a portion is missing. Among more than 55,000 clones listed, 60% to 85% were seen once. The gene calls are TRBV6-5 and TRBJ2-2; D gene unclear. Sequencing was performed on peripheral blood, taken 28 days after the second AZD1222 dose. The clonotype originates from an adult who received the AZD1222 COVID-19 vaccine. The CDR3 DNA follows: TGTGCCAGCAGTTGGGGGAACACCGGGGAGCTGTTTTTT. Translating it yields CASSWGNTGELFF.